This TCR beta chain was documented in a study of CD8 T cells in ankylosing spondylitis. Regarding the study as a whole: Disease-linked clones bore a CD8+ phenotype, appearing relatively rarely in peripheral blood. About eight highly homologous variants made up a TCR beta motif that seemed to typify ankylosing spondylitis blood. Clones linked to disease were reported to show significant enrichment in matched ankylosing spondylitis synovial fluid. A subset of motif variants has previously been described in the synovial fluid and blood of reactive arthritis.

Quantitative 5'-RACE with molecular barcodes produced the TCR beta libraries. TCRdb reprocessed the 5' RACE reads with MiXCR, giving one entry per CDR3 protein. The table lists just under 550,000 distinct CDR3 sequences, more than 9.5% of them singletons. Points on this clonotype: Its antigen is unknown.

This CDR3 has 17 residues. Germline CDR1 reads MNHNS; CDR2 reads SASEGT. With 2 bases clipped from V and 8 bases from J, the junction kept 15 bases outside the gene matches. The chain joins TRBV6-1 to TRBJ2-3, with 8 bases fitting TRBD2. The TCR originated in a male donor with ankylosing spondylitis. The sequenced sample was blood, either unsorted or a sorted T cell fraction (not recorded which). CDR3 DNA: TGTGCCAGCAGTGAATGGGGCAGCGGGAGTCCTAAGGGTACGCAGTATTTT. Protein product: CASSEWGSGSPKGTQYF.